The 22 T cell receptor beta chains below were found in one sample sequenced in a study of blood T cell repertoires in COVID-19. Profiled with immunoSEQ multiplex PCR; TCRdb holds only in-frame clones, not every one. The table records 62,000 or so clones, approximately 86% of them present only once. Sequenced input: peripheral blood. These receptors were collected from a woman in her sixties with acute or convalescent COVID-19.

The rearrangement uses TRBV6-1 and TRBJ1-1; 8 nucleotides align to TRBD1. V was pared by 2 bases and J by 1 base, with 6 bases of the junction left unmatched. The germline gives CDR1 MNHNS, CDR2 SASEGT. The CDR3 loop spans 16 amino acids. In nucleotides, the CDR3 is TGTGCCAGCAGTGAATTGGCGGGACAGGCGAACACTGAAGCTTTCTTT. Protein: CASSELAGQANTEAFF.

The chain is built from TRBV19 and TRBJ1-1; maybe TRBD1 (6 bases). This CDR3 region has 13 residues. With 3 bases removed from V and 1 base from J, the gap between germline ends came to 6 bases. Germline V gene data show CDR1 as LNHDA and CDR2 as SQIVND (reference sequence). The CDR3 DNA follows: TGTGCCAGTAGTATGACAGGGAACACTGAAGCTTTCTTT. Translated: CASSMTGNTEAFF.

The gene calls are TRBV14 and TRBJ2-7, with 7 bases identical to TRBD1. The germline V gene encodes CDR1 SGHDN and CDR2 FVKESK. With V trimmed by 4 bases and J by 0 bases, 15 bases remained unmatched. The CDR3 totals 18 residues. The DNA of the CDR3 is TGTGCCAGCAGCCGACTCTCTAAGACAGGGTTGAGCTCCTACGAGCAGTACTTC. Protein: CASSRLSKTGLSSYEQYF.

The gene calls are TRBV12-5 and TRBJ1-1, with 7 bases fitting TRBD1. This CDR3 contains 13 residues. V gave up 1 base and J gave up 7 bases; unmatched junction bases: 3. Germline V gives CDR1 LGHNT, CDR2 FRNRAP. This CDR3 reads CASGLGQGLEAFF. CDR3 in DNA: TGTGCTAGTGGTTTGGGACAGGGCCTTGAAGCTTTCTTT.

The chain uses TRBV19 and TRBJ1-1; 12 bases are shared with TRBD1. This CDR3 region has 20 residues. Looked up from germline, CDR1 is LNHDA and CDR2 is SQIVND (reference sequence). With 3 bases clipped from V and 11 bases from J, the junction kept 25 bases outside the gene matches. CDR3 DNA sequence: TGTGCCAGTAGTATGGGACCTAACTCCGGGACAGGGGGCTCGAGGAGGGTGGCTTTCTTT. Translating gives CASSMGPNSGTGGSRRVAFF.

CDR3 loop: CASSPTGLAGAHYLTDTQYF. The CDR3 nucleotides read TGTGCCAGCAGTCCCACGGGACTAGCGGGGGCCCATTACTTAACAGATACGCAGTATTTT. This chain joins TRBV27 and TRBJ2-3, with 14 bases identical to TRBD2. This CDR3 spans 20 amino acids. V lost 5 bases and J lost 3; bases outside the gene matches: 16. The germline V gene encodes CDR1 MNHEY and CDR2 SMNVEV (reference sequence).

This clone has just a few counts. This rearrangement joins TRBV9 to TRBJ2-5; 8 positions match TRBD1. V was clipped by 3 bases and J by 5 bases; unmatched bases: 6. The length of the CDR3 is 14 residues. Germline CDR1 is SGDLS and CDR2 is YYNGEE. In nucleotides, the CDR3 is TGTGCCAGCAGCGCACGGGACAGGAGGGAGACCCAGTACTTC. It is translated as CASSARDRRETQYF. The complete variable domain, with remaining parts taken from reference TRBV9 and TRBJ2-5, reads DSGVTQTPKHLITATGQRVTLRCSPRSGDLSVYWYQQSLDQGLQFLIQYYNGEERAKGNILERFSAQQFPDLHSELNLSSLELGDSALYFCASSARDRRETQYFGPGTRLLVL.

This chain connects TRBV7-9 to TRBJ1-6, with 7 bases lining up with TRBD1. CDR1 and CDR2 from the germline V gene are SEHNR and FQNEAQ (reference sequence). The CDR3 contains 17 residues. J gave up 0 bases and V 5 bases, and 7 bases lay outside the gene matches. This CDR3 is CASSQPSGGSYNSPLHF. The CDR3 DNA reads TGTGCCAGCAGCCAGCCTTCAGGGGGCTCCTATAATTCACCCCTCCACTTT. Variable domain in full (rest from reference TRBV7-9 and TRBJ1-6): DTGVSQNPRHKITKRGQNVTFRCDPISEHNRLYWYRQTLGQGPEFLTYFQNEAQLEKSRLLSDRFSAERPKGSFSTLEIQRTEQGDSAMYLCASSQPSGGSYNSPLHFGNGTRLTVT.

This chain links TRBV19 with TRBJ1-2, with D uncertain. V lost 5 bases, J lost 4 bases, and 8 bases lay in between. Germline-derived CDR1 and CDR2 are LNHDA and SQIVND (reference sequence). The CDR3 is 12 amino acids. The CDR3 region is CASSVAVYGYTF. CDR3 DNA: TGTGCCAGTAGTGTGGCAGTCTATGGCTACACCTTC.

J is TRBJ1-3 and V is TRBV27; tentative D call: TRBD1 (5 bases). The germline V gene has CDR1 MNHEY and CDR2 SMNVEV (reference sequence). Trimming removed 5 bases at V and 0 bases at J, with 14 bases between. The CDR3 sequence is 16 residues long. The CDR3 spells CASSPHRGYSGNTIYF. In DNA, the CDR3 is TGTGCCAGCAGTCCCCACCGGGGGTACTCTGGAAACACCATATATTTT.

This clone has only one observation. The chain employs TRBV9 and TRBJ1-4, with TRBD1 matching 7 bases. The CDR3 has 14 residues. Germline V lookup: CDR1 SGDLS, CDR2 YYNGEE. V was pared by 4 bases and J by 3 bases, with 3 bases of the junction left unmatched. CDR3 nucleotide sequence: TGTGCCAGCAGCAGGGGGCTTGCTAATGAAAAACTGTTTTTT. This translates into CASSRGLANEKLFF.

The chain joins TRBV28 to TRBJ1-3; no definite D call. The CDR3 consists of 12 residues. Germline loops: CDR1 MDHEN, CDR2 SYDVKM. With 8 bases removed from V and 4 bases from J, the gap between germline ends came to 9 bases. Here the CDR3 DNA reads TGTGCCAGCCGGGAGATCGGAAACACCATATATTTT. Encoded protein: CASREIGNTIYF.

Here the CDR3 DNA reads TGTGCCAGCAGCTTCGACCTGACTACCTACAATGAGCAGTTCTTC. It yields the protein CASSFDLTTYNEQFF. The chain links TRBV7-9 to TRBJ2-1; a weak D match, TRBD2 (5 bases). Germline CDR1 SEHNR, CDR2 FQNEAQ (reference sequence). This CDR3 region has 15 residues. Trimming shortened V by 3 bases and J by 2 bases, and 11 bases separated the two germline ends.

The chain links TRBV5-1 to TRBJ1-1; tentatively, D is TRBD1 (6 bases). Germline V gene lookup returns CDR1 SGHRS and CDR2 YFSETQ. Trimming cost V 4 bases and J 1 base, with 11 bases left between them. The CDR3 length is 14 residues. The CDR3 region is CASSTTGPNTEAFF. DNA of the CDR3: TGCGCCAGCAGCACGACAGGCCCGAACACTGAAGCTTTCTTT.

The chain couples TRBV27 to TRBJ2-2, with 7 positions matching TRBD1. The germline V gene encodes CDR1 MNHEY and CDR2 SMNVEV (reference sequence). V lost 6 bases and J lost 0; bases outside the gene matches: 4. The CDR3 is 15 amino acids. This CDR3 is CASRFGQANTGELFF. In DNA form, the CDR3 reads TGTGCCAGCAGATTCGGACAGGCGAACACCGGGGAGCTGTTTTTT.

This clone was detected only a few times. The chain employs TRBV5-1 and TRBJ1-4; TRBD1 matches 7 bases. This CDR3 is built from 14 residues. The junction had 8 bases not matched to a gene; V was cut back by 4 bases and J by 8 bases. Germline CDR1 is SGHRS and CDR2 is YFSETQ. The CDR3 DNA is TGCGCCAGCAGCCGACAGGGCATAGAGGAAAAACTGTTTTTT. Protein: CASSRQGIEEKLFF. Full variable domain (outside the CDR3, taken from reference TRBV5-1 and TRBJ1-4): KAGVTQTPRYLIKTRGQQVTLSCSPISGHRSVSWYQQTPGQGLQFLFEYFSETQRNKGNFPGRFSGRQFSNSRSEMNVSTLELGDSALYLCASSRQGIEEKLFFGSGTQLSVL.

The V and J genes are TRBV7-2 and TRBJ2-3; TRBD2 aligns across 7 bases. The V gene's germline CDR1 is SGHTA and CDR2 FQGNSA. Trimming cost V 3 bases and J 2 bases; bases outside gene matches: 2. The CDR3 loop spans 14 amino acids. The chain's CDR3 is CASSFGGTTDTQYF. The CDR3 region has the DNA TGTGCCAGCAGCTTCGGGGGGACCACAGATACGCAGTATTTT.

The V and J genes are TRBV10-1 and TRBJ1-5, with D uncertain. Germline V CDR1 and CDR2: WNHNN, SYGVQD (reference sequence). V lost 0 bases and J lost 6, with 6 bases in between. The CDR3 loop spans 13 amino acids. This chain's CDR3 is CASSESSSQPQHF. Written as DNA, the CDR3 is TGCGCCAGCAGTGAGTCGTCCAGTCAGCCCCAGCATTTT.

The chain combines TRBV7-2 with TRBJ1-2; maybe TRBD1 (5 bases). Trimming pared 1 base from V and 8 bases from J, leaving 17 bases between. The CDR3 consists of 15 residues. The germline V gene has CDR1 SGHTA and CDR2 FQGNSA. CDR3: CASSLEGSGLGGYTF. DNA of the CDR3: TGTGCCAGCAGCTTAGAGGGGTCGGGTTTGGGAGGCTACACCTTC.

The chain links TRBV9 to TRBJ2-3; D uncertain. The ends were cut back, 1 base at V and 2 bases at J, with 8 bases in the middle. The CDR3 has 14 residues. The V gene's germline CDR1 is SGDLS and CDR2 YYNGEE. The CDR3, as DNA: TGTGCCAGCAGCGTAAAAGCGAACACAGATACGCAGTATTTT. Its translation: CASSVKANTDTQYF.

This chain uses TRBV7-9 with TRBJ2-7; D might be TRBD1 (5 bases). This CDR3 region has 15 residues. V gave up 5 bases and J gave up 0 bases, with 14 bases separating them. Germline values: CDR1 SEHNR, CDR2 FQNEAQ (reference sequence). The CDR3 loop is CASSRQGPSSYEQYF. DNA for the CDR3: TGTGCCAGCAGCCGGCAGGGCCCGAGCTCCTACGAGCAGTACTTC.

The chain couples TRBV12-3 or TRBV12-4 to TRBJ1-1; TRBD1 matches 8 bases. The trim removed 6 bases at V and 7 bases at J, leaving 7 bases unmatched. This CDR3 is built from 13 residues. This CDR3 is CASSASRGLEAFF. The CDR3 DNA reads as TGTGCCAGCAGCGCATCCAGGGGGCTTGAAGCTTTCTTT.